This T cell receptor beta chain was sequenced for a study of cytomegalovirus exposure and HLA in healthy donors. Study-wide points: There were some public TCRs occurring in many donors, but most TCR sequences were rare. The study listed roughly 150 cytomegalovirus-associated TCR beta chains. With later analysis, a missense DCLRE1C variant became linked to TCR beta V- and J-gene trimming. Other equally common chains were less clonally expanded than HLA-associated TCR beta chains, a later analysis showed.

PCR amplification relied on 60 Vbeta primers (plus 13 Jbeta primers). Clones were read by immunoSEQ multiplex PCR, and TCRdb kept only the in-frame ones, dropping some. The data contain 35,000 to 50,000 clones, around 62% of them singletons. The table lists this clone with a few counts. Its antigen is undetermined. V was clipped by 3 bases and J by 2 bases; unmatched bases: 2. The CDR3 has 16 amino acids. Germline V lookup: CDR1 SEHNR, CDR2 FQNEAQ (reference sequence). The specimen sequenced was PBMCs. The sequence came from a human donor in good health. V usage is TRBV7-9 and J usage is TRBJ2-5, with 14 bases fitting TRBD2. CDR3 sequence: CASSFGTSGGQETQYF. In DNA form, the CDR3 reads TGTGCCAGCAGCTTCGGGACTAGCGGGGGACAAGAGACCCAGTACTTC.